This T cell receptor beta chain appears in the sequencing data of a study of T-cell memory formation after mild COVID-19. The overall study: TCR clusters largely stayed donor specific.

This CDR3 region has 15 residues. Germline loops: CDR1 SQVTM, CDR2 ANQGSEA. Unmatched junction bases numbered 4, after V lost 7 bases and J lost 0 bases. Barcoded TCR alpha and TCR beta cDNA libraries with UMIs came from 5'RACE using constant-segment primers. From the 5' RACE reads, TCRdb called clonotypes with MiXCR, one entry per CDR3 protein. The sample holds approximately 490,000 distinct CDR3 sequences, about 20% seen once. Study-wide results and caveats: In pre-infection memory, a portion of responding clones appeared, which suggested that cross-reactive memory joined. Clones that contracted from day 15 to 85 were balanced CD4/CD8, while later expanders leaned CD4+.

This clonotype was seen ten or more times. Its antigen is currently unknown. V and J are TRBV29-1 and TRBJ2-2, with 11 positions matching TRBD1. The TCR was taken from an adult woman who had mild COVID-19 (a few samples of this study predate the infection). Cell type and time point are not known. Sequenced: PBMCs or a T cell subset sorted from them (not recorded which). This CDR3 is CSAGDRGTNTGELFF. CDR3 nucleotide sequence: TGCAGCGCTGGGGACAGGGGGACGAACACCGGGGAGCTGTTTTTT.